This T cell receptor (beta chain) appears in the sequencing data of a study of Ad26.COV2.S vaccination and SARS-CoV-2 variants. Points from the study as a whole: Vaccinees and placebo recipients showed similar non-spike TCR breadth. Vaccine recipients posted higher spike-specific TCR breadth than their placebo counterparts.

The treatment: roughly 20 received Ad26.COV2.S at low or high dose, single or two shots; about 5 received placebo; per-sample allocation not given. Each sample was drawn 63 days after the first injection (of vaccine or placebo). Assay: immunoSEQ multiplex PCR; the TCRdb copy retains only in-frame clones and omits some. In the table there are roughly 380,000 clones, around 87% of which are singletons. This clone was recorded a few times. The antigen is undetermined. This CDR3 is 16 amino acids long. With 4 bases removed from V and 5 bases from J, the gap between germline ends came to 20 bases. In germline, CDR1 is LGHDT, CDR2 YNNKEL (reference sequence).

The receptor was derived from a person between 18 and 65 years old who received the Ad26.COV2.S COVID-19 vaccine or a placebo. The rearrangement joins TRBV3-1 (or the pseudogene TRBV3-2) to TRBJ1-1; the D gene is possibly TRBD1 (6 bases). This sample comprised peripheral blood, obtained in a trial of Ad26.COV2.S vaccine versus placebo. DNA for the CDR3: TGTGCCAGCAGCCTAACAGGGTCTGAGGGGGGAACTGAAGCTTTCTTT. Protein product: CASSLTGSEGGTEAFF.